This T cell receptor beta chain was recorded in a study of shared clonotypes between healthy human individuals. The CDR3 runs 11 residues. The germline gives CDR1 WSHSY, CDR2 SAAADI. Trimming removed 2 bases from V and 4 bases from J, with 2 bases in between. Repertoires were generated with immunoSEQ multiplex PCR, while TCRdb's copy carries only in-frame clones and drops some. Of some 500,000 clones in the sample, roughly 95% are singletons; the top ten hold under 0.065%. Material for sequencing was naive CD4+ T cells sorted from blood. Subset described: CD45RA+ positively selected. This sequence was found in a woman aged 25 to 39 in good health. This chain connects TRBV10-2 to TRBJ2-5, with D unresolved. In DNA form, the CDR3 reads TGCGCCAGCAGTGAGGGAGAGACCCAGTACTTC. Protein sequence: CASSEGETQYF.